The T cell receptor (beta chain) described here comes from a study of T cell responses to AZD1222 COVID-19 vaccine. CDR1 and CDR2 (germline): SGHTA, FQGNSA. V gave up 5 bases and J gave up 6 bases, with 14 bases separating them. The CDR3 spans 13 residues. The data were produced by immunoSEQ multiplex PCR, yet TCRdb's version contains in-frame clones alone and is incomplete. The sample shows about 130,000 clones, around 90% of them seen only once. The source of this sequence is an adult who received the AZD1222 COVID-19 vaccine. This chain links TRBV7-2 with TRBJ2-7; possibly TRBD1 for D (6 bases). The specimen comprised peripheral blood, sampled 28 days after the second AZD1222 dose. DNA for the CDR3: TGTGCCAGCAGCACACAACAGGGCGTCGAGCAGTACTTC. This translates into CASSTQQGVEQYF.